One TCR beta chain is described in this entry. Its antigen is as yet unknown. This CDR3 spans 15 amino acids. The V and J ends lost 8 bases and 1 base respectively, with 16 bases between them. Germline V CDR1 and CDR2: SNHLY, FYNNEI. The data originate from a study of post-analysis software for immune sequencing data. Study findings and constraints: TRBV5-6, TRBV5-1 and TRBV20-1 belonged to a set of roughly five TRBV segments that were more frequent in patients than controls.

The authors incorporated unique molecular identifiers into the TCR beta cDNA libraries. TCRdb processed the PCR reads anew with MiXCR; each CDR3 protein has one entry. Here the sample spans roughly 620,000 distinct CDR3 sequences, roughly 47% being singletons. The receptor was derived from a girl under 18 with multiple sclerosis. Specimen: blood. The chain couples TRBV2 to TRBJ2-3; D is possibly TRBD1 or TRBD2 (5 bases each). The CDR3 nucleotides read TGTGCCAGCTCTGAAATCGGGGCTGGCACAGATACGCAGTATTTT. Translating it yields CASSEIGAGTDTQYF.